In its sample, the clone carrying this TCR beta chain was seen many times. What it recognizes is unknown. This record comes from a study of T-cell reconstitution after alpha-beta-depleted transplantation in children. V shed 4 bases and J shed 4 bases, with 8 bases lying between them. CDR1 is SGHKS and CDR2 is YYEKEE in the germline V gene (reference sequence). The CDR3 is made up of 12 amino acids. Study-wide results and caveats: At day 60, the high TCRbeta diversity found in some patients originated from recipient T cells and thymic progenitors that had survived. A year had passed since transplant, and T-cell counts and diversity by then came mostly from newly produced T cells. The origin of alpha-beta T cells about two months after transplant was reportedly several hundred expanded graft clones.

Unique molecular identifiers were incorporated when the TCRbeta library was constructed. Each CDR3 protein is one row after TCRdb ran MiXCR on the PCR reads. The table lists a few hundred thousand distinct CDR3 sequences, around a tenth of them singletons, with 20% to 25% in the top ten. The TCR originated in a male patient aged 2-9 years who had a stem cell transplant for chronic granulomatous disease, so the T cells may come from the graft donor. This specimen consisted of peripheral blood, obtained 180 days after TCRalphabeta/CD19-depleted stem cell transplant. The chain couples TRBV5-5 to TRBJ1-1; D ambiguous. The CDR3 loop is CASSGVGTEAFF. As DNA, the CDR3 is TGTGCCAGCAGCGGGGTTGGCACTGAAGCTTTCTTT.